Following are 23 T cell receptor beta chains from one sample sequenced in a study of T cell responses to AZD1222 COVID-19 vaccine. Here immunoSEQ multiplex PCR was the method, and the copy in TCRdb shows in-frame clones only, minus some. Of some 200,000 clones listed, 90% to 95% were seen once; the top ten hold 1.5% to 2%. The source material was peripheral blood, sampled 28 days after the second AZD1222 dose. These receptors originate from an adult who received the AZD1222 COVID-19 vaccine.

In nucleotides, the CDR3 is TGTGCCAGCAAGGACAGGAGCTCTGGAAACACCATATATTTT. Protein product: CASKDRSSGNTIYF. The chain employs TRBV6-5 and TRBJ1-3, with TRBD1 matching over 7 bases. The CDR3 extends over 14 amino acids. Germline-derived CDR1 and CDR2 are MNHEY and SVGAGI. J gave up 0 bases and V 7 bases, and 3 bases lay outside the gene matches.

As for this clone: Other nucleotide sequences from this sample produce the same CDR3. The chain combines TRBV18 with TRBJ2-7, with 12 bases matching TRBD1. V was pared by 6 bases and J by 2 bases, with 5 bases of the junction left unmatched. CDR1 and CDR2 (germline): KGHSH, LQKENI. The CDR3 consists of 15 residues. The CDR3 here is CASSPGTGGPYEQYF. The CDR3, as DNA: TGTGCCAGCTCGCCGGGGACAGGGGGCCCCTACGAGCAGTACTTC.

V usage is TRBV6-1 and J usage is TRBJ2-3; D uncertain. Germline V gene data show CDR1 as MNHNS and CDR2 as SASEGT. The CDR3 runs 15 residues. V was cut by 5 bases and J by 11 bases, with 23 bases left in between. CDR3 sequence reads: CASSPPHVGDVVQYF. The CDR3, as DNA: TGTGCCAGCAGTCCTCCTCACGTTGGAGACGTCGTGCAGTATTTT.

The rearrangement links TRBV29-1 to TRBJ2-7, with D perhaps matching TRBD2 (6 bases). V was pared by 4 bases and J by 6 bases, with 16 bases between. The CDR3 totals 13 residues. From germline, CDR1 is SQVTM and CDR2 ANQGSEA. The CDR3 loop reads CSVASGGALEQYF. CDR3 nucleotide sequence: TGCAGCGTTGCCAGCGGAGGGGCCCTCGAGCAGTACTTC.

The rearrangement joins TRBV6-5 to TRBJ2-3; 7 bases match TRBD1. J gave up 6 bases and V 6 bases, and 9 bases lay outside the gene matches. This CDR3 comprises 14 residues. Germline V CDR1 and CDR2: MNHEY, SVGAGI. CDR3 in amino acids: CASRRDSGRDTQYF. In DNA form, the CDR3 reads TGTGCCAGCAGACGGGACAGTGGACGTGATACGCAGTATTTT.

This clone was detected once. The rearrangement uses TRBV6-5 and TRBJ1-1; 8 bases match TRBD1. This CDR3 contains 11 residues. V dropped 6 bases and J dropped 7; count of bases not matched to a gene: 1. Germline-derived CDR1 and CDR2 are MNHEY and SVGAGI. The CDR3 loop reads CASRTGDEAFF. The DNA of the CDR3 is TGTGCCAGCAGGACAGGGGATGAAGCTTTCTTT.

V and J are TRBV19 and TRBJ1-2; 10 bases are shared with TRBD1. CDR1 and CDR2 (germline): LNHDA, SQIVND (reference sequence). The V gene end was trimmed by 5 bases and the J gene end by 4 bases; junction bases not matched to a gene: 4. The CDR3 contains 14 residues. Here the CDR3 reads CASSAGTGVYGYTF. CDR3 coding DNA: TGTGCCAGTAGTGCCGGGACAGGGGTCTATGGCTACACCTTC.

The rearrangement links TRBV6-5 to TRBJ1-1; the D gene is possibly TRBD1 (5 bases). CDR1 is MNHEY and CDR2 is SVGAGI in the germline V gene. The CDR3 consists of 14 residues. V gave up 6 bases and J gave up 1 base, with 12 bases separating them. The CDR3 is CASRPQGGNTEAFF. DNA of the CDR3: TGTGCCAGCAGACCTCAGGGTGGGAACACTGAAGCTTTCTTT.

This chain joins TRBV18 and TRBJ1-6; D perhaps matches TRBD1 (6 bases). V was shortened by 2 bases and J by 5 bases, with 13 bases between the two germline ends. The CDR3 is made up of 16 amino acids. Germline V CDR1 and CDR2: KGHSH, LQKENI. CDR3 coding DNA: TGTGCCAGCTCACCAATGAGGTCAGGGGATAATTCACCCCTCCACTTT. This sequence encodes CASSPMRSGDNSPLHF.

This chain connects TRBV9 to TRBJ1-1; 11 nucleotides align to TRBD1. V dropped 0 bases and J dropped 5; count of bases not matched to a gene: 6. The CDR3 spans 16 residues. From germline, CDR1 is SGDLS and CDR2 YYNGEE. CDR3: CASSVEGQGAWTEAFF. The CDR3, as DNA: TGTGCCAGCAGCGTAGAAGGACAGGGGGCCTGGACTGAAGCTTTCTTT.

The chain is built from TRBV27 and TRBJ2-7; 9 bases align to TRBD2. V dropped 0 bases and J dropped 3; count of bases not matched to a gene: 6. CDR1 is MNHEY and CDR2 is SMNVEV in the germline V gene (reference sequence). The CDR3 extends over 16 amino acids. The CDR3 sequence is CASSLSRSGSSYEQYF. For the CDR3, the DNA is TGTGCCAGCAGTTTATCCCGTAGCGGGAGCAGCTACGAGCAGTACTTC.

The chain couples TRBV19 to TRBJ1-4, with D maybe TRBD1 (5 bases). The CDR3 totals 15 residues. Trimming removed 7 bases from V and 2 bases from J, with 14 bases in between. The germline V gene encodes CDR1 LNHDA and CDR2 SQIVND (reference sequence). The CDR3 region is CASKDGGATNEKLFF. CDR3 bases: TGTGCCAGTAAGGACGGAGGGGCGACTAATGAAAAACTGTTTTTT.

This rearrangement joins TRBV3-1 (or the pseudogene TRBV3-2) to TRBJ1-3, with D perhaps TRBD1 (6 bases). The V gene lost 1 base and the J gene lost 3 bases, with 13 bases spanning the gap. This CDR3 comprises 16 residues. Germline V gene lookup returns CDR1 LGHDT and CDR2 YNNKEL (reference sequence). This CDR3 is CASSQVNRVGGNTIYF. The CDR3, as DNA: TGTGCCAGCAGCCAAGTGAACAGGGTGGGTGGAAACACCATATATTTT.

The chain recombines TRBV6-7 with TRBJ1-5; 8 bases line up with TRBD1. TRBV6-7 is known as an ORF, though its function is uncertain. V shed 2 bases, J shed 6 bases, and the junction held 6 bases outside the gene matches. This CDR3 spans 15 amino acids. The DNA for the CDR3 is TGTGCCAGCAGTTACGGACAGGGAGGGGGTCAGCCCCAGCATTTT. This gives the protein CASSYGQGGGQPQHF.

The rearrangement links TRBV13 to TRBJ2-1; D might be TRBD1 or TRBD2, each matching 7 bases. The CDR3 totals 17 residues. Trimming took off 2 bases at V and 6 bases at J, with 20 bases between the two ends. Germline CDR1 PRHDT, CDR2 FYEKMQ (reference sequence). CDR3 nucleotides: TGTGCCAGCAGCTTATGGTGGGAGGGGGCAACTCCCAATGAGCAGTTCTTC. Translated, it gives CASSLWWEGATPNEQFF. Full variable domain (remainder filled in from reference TRBV13 and TRBJ2-1): AAGVIQSPRHLIKEKRETATLKCYPIPRHDTVYWYQQGPGQDPQFLISFYEKMQSDKGSIPDRFSAQQFSDYHSELNMSSLELGDSALYFCASSLWWEGATPNEQFFGPGTRLTVL.

V and J are TRBV5-1 and TRBJ2-7; D tentatively fits TRBD1 or TRBD2 (5 bases each). There are 13 residues in the CDR3. Germline loops: CDR1 SGHRS, CDR2 YFSETQ. V lost 0 bases, J lost 8 bases, and 12 bases lay in between. The CDR3 region has the DNA TGCGCCAGCAGCTTGGCACTAGGACAAAAGCAGTACTTC. Its translation is CASSLALGQKQYF.

The rearrangement links TRBV7-2 to TRBJ2-5; 8 bases map to TRBD1. The CDR3 covers 15 residues. Trimming took 2 bases from V and 5 from J; bases not matched to a gene: 7. The germline gives CDR1 SGHTA, CDR2 FQGNSA. The CDR3 here is CASSLFQGARETQYF. The CDR3 DNA is TGTGCCAGCAGCTTATTCCAGGGGGCGCGGGAGACCCAGTACTTC.

This clone has at least ten counts. The gene calls are TRBV16 and TRBJ1-5; 8 bases agree with TRBD1. Germline V gene data show CDR1 as KGHSY and CDR2 as FQNENV. The CDR3 spans 13 residues. V lost 4 bases, J lost 6 bases, and 2 bases stayed unmatched. The CDR3 here is CASSRDRSQPQHF. The DNA of the CDR3 is TGTGCCAGCAGCCGGGACAGGAGTCAGCCCCAGCATTTT. The full variable domain, completed using reference TRBV16 and TRBJ1-5, is GEEVAQTPKHLVRGEGQKAKLYCAPIKGHSYVFWYQQVLKNEFKFLISFQNENVFDETGMPKERFSAKCLPNSPCSLEIQATKLEDSAVYFCASSRDRSQPQHFGDGTRLSIL.

CDR3 nucleotide sequence: TGTGCCAGCAGCCGGGGACTAGCGGCGGTCTCCTACAATGAGCAGTTCTTC. As protein: CASSRGLAAVSYNEQFF. V gene TRBV7-9 combines with J gene TRBJ2-1; 11 nucleotides line up with TRBD2. Germline assignment: CDR1 SEHNR and CDR2 FQNEAQ (reference sequence). This CDR3 region has 17 residues. V dropped 5 bases and J dropped 0; count of bases not matched to a gene: 6.

The V call is TRBV2, the J call TRBJ2-5; TRBD1 is a possible D gene (6 bases). The CDR3 extends over 16 amino acids. V was trimmed by 5 bases and J by 1 base, leaving 17 bases between them. Per the germline V gene, CDR1 is SNHLY and CDR2 is FYNNEI. The CDR3 sequence is CASSRTARTSQETQYF. DNA of the CDR3: TGTGCCAGCAGTAGGACAGCCAGAACTTCCCAAGAGACCCAGTACTTC.

V usage is TRBV11-2 and J usage is TRBJ2-3; D might be TRBD2 (5 bases). The germline V gene encodes CDR1 SGHAT and CDR2 FQNNGV. The V end lost 5 bases, the J end lost 2 bases, and 8 bases lay between the germline ends. The CDR3 runs to 13 residues. This chain's CDR3 is CASSEGPTDTQYF. CDR3 in DNA: TGTGCCAGCAGCGAGGGCCCCACAGATACGCAGTATTTT.

The chain recombines TRBV18 with TRBJ2-7; 7 bases match TRBD2. With 3 bases clipped from V and 6 bases from J, the junction kept 11 bases outside the gene matches. The CDR3 consists of 15 residues. Germline V gene sequence: CDR1 KGHSH, CDR2 LQKENI. CDR3 in DNA: TGTGCCAGCTCACCCCCGGGCGGGAGAAACTCCGAGCAGTACTTC. Its protein is CASSPPGGRNSEQYF.

A single count supports this clone. The chain joins TRBV11-2 to TRBJ1-1; D is possibly TRBD1 (6 bases). Germline V gives CDR1 SGHAT, CDR2 FQNNGV. Trimming left V 5 bases short and J 5 bases short, with 18 bases between. CDR3 length equals 15 residues. CDR3 protein: CASSPLQGPKTEAFF. CDR3 in DNA: TGTGCCAGCAGCCCATTACAGGGCCCCAAAACTGAAGCTTTCTTT. The whole variable domain, filled in from reference TRBV11-2 and TRBJ1-1, reads EAGVAQSPRYKIIEKRQSVAFWCNPISGHATLYWYQQILGQGPKLLIQFQNNGVVDDSQLPKDRFSAERLKGVDSTLKIQPAKLEDSAVYLCASSPLQGPKTEAFFGQGTRLTVV.